Each of the 9 T cell receptor beta chains below was sequenced from the same sample in a study of T cells in Graves' hyperthyroidism and ophthalmopathy. Amplified TCR beta CDR3 regions came from RNA transcripts. The HTBI primer set served for first-round RT-PCR of the TCR CDR3. One entry per CDR3 protein results from TCRdb running MiXCR on the multiplex PCR reads. The table records some 510,000 distinct CDR3 sequences, roughly 46% of them present only once. Sequenced input: peripheral blood or thyroid tissue (not recorded which). The receptors shown here come from a young woman with Graves' hyperthyroidism.

The chain has TRBV29-1 and TRBJ1-2, with D perhaps matching TRBD1 (5 bases). This CDR3 contains 11 residues. V lost 8 bases, J lost 10 bases, and 17 bases lay in between. Per the germline V gene, CDR1 is SQVTM and CDR2 is ANQGSEA. CDR3 in amino acids: CSLSAGSDYTF. The CDR3 nucleotides read TGCAGCTTGTCGGCAGGGTCTGACTACACCTTC.

V is TRBV7-6 and J is TRBJ2-7; 7 bases are shared with TRBD1. Trimming removed 10 bases from V and 3 bases from J; junction bases left unmatched: 6. Germline V gene data show CDR1 as SGHVS and CDR2 as FNYEAQ. This CDR3 comprises 12 residues. CDR3 DNA sequence: TGTGCCACCCCCCGGGACAGCTACGAGCAGTACTTC. Residues: CATPRDSYEQYF.

The V and J genes are TRBV7-2 and TRBJ2-7, with a possible D match to TRBD2 (5 bases). The CDR3 sequence is 15 residues long. The V end was cut by 5 bases, the J end by 4 bases, with 18 bases between. Germline assignment: CDR1 SGHTA and CDR2 FQGNSA. In DNA form, the CDR3 reads TGTGCCAGCAGCCAAGATGAGGGTCAGGCGTACGAGCAGTACTTC. Translation gives CASSQDEGQAYEQYF.

A single count supports this clonotype. A much larger clone differs from this one at a single base, so this may be a read error. The CDR3 carries no conserved terminal phenylalanine or tryptophan, so it likely arises from a read error. V usage is TRBV7-9 and J usage is TRBJ1-1, with unresolved D. Germline CDR1 SEHNR, CDR2 FQNEAQ (reference sequence). CDR3 length: 12 residues. Between the trimmed V and J ends, which lost 1 base and 7 bases, there was a span of 7 bases. The CDR3 bases are TGTGCCAGCAGCTTAGTACGGGATGAAGCTTTCCTT. Protein: CASSLVRDEAFL.

This clonotype was recorded a few times. The chain uses TRBV12-3 or TRBV12-4 and TRBJ2-7; D remains unclear. The CDR3 length is 10 residues. The chain's CDR3 is CASSLSRRRV. The CDR3 coding sequence is TGTGCCAGCAGTCTCTCAAGACGGAGAGTC.

V gene TRBV7-9 combines with J gene TRBJ1-2; maybe TRBD1 (6 bases). The CDR3 loop spans 16 amino acids. Germline V gene sequence: CDR1 SEHNR, CDR2 FQNEAQ (reference sequence). Trimming removed 2 bases at V and 4 bases at J, with 17 bases between. The CDR3 is CASSLTNRDDGYGYTF. DNA of the CDR3: TGTGCCAGCAGCTTAACGAACAGGGATGATGGCTATGGCTACACCTTC.

The V call is TRBV5-1, the J call TRBJ2-2, with 8 bases identical to TRBD2. CDR3 length equals 19 residues. Trimming at V came to 0 bases and at J to 5 bases, leaving 15 bases not matched to a gene. CDR1 SGHRS and CDR2 YFSETQ come from the germline V gene. This CDR3 is CASSLDSGGPRLGTGELFF. The CDR3 coding sequence is TGCGCCAGCAGCTTGGACTCGGGAGGGCCGCGGTTAGGGACCGGGGAGCTGTTTTTT.

The J gene is TRBJ1-4, the V gene TRBV7-2, with D uncertain. This CDR3 region has 17 residues. Trimming shortened V by 11 bases and J by 0 bases, and 22 bases separated the two germline ends. Germline assignment: CDR1 SGHTA and CDR2 FQGNSA. CDR3 nucleotides: TGTGCCTTCCGGCCAGCGAACACCGGGGCAACTAATGAAAAACTGTTTTTT. It encodes CAFRPANTGATNEKLFF.

Details on this clonotype: A much larger clone lies one base from this, so it may be a read error. The chain uses TRBV29-1 and TRBJ2-2; TRBD1 or TRBD2 may be the D gene (6 bases each). Germline CDR1 SQVTM, CDR2 ANQGSEA. V was pared by 7 bases and J by 6 bases, with 12 bases between. The CDR3 runs to 12 residues. In nucleotides, the CDR3 is TGCAGCGCTCTGAGGGGGGCCGGGGAGCTGTTTTTT. As protein: CSALRGAGELFF.